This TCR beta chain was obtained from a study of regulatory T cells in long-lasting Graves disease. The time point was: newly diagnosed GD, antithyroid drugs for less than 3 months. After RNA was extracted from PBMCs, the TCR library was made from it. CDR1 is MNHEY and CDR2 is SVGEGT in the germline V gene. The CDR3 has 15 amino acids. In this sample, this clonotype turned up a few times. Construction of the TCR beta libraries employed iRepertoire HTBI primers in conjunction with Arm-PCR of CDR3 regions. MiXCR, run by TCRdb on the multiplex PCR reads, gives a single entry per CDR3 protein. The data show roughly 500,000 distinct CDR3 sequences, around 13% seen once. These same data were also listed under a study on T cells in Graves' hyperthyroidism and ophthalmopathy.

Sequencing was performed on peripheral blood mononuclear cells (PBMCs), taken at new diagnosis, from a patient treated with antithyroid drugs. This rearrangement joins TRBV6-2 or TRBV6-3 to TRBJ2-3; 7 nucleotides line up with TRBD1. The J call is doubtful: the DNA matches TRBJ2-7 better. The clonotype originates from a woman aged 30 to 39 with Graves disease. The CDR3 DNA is TGTGCCAGCAGGATATCCGGGACAGTCGTATACGAGCAGTACTTC. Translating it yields CASRISGTVVYEQYF.